The subject of this entry is one T cell receptor beta chain. The antigen is undetermined. Ophthalmopathy patients had moderate-to-severe active disease, CAS ≥3, NOSPECS ≥4, and disease duration under 3 months. From roughly 9.2 ml of fresh peripheral blood, PBMCs were isolated. This entry belongs to a study of T cells in Graves' hyperthyroidism and ophthalmopathy. The overall study: Sampling of peripheral blood happened at initial diagnosis, prior to any treatment.

From RNA transcripts, TCR beta CDR3 regions were amplified. First-round RT-PCR targeting the TCR CDR3 was performed with the HTBI primer set. TCRdb called the multiplex PCR reads again in MiXCR, with one record for every CDR3 protein. The data contain a few hundred thousand distinct CDR3 sequences, 16% of them seen just once; the ten biggest clones take up roughly 3%. Regarding the study as a whole: In simple terms, a model built on 13 V-J features told ophthalmopathy apart from stable hyperthyroidism.

From germline, CDR1 is SEHNR and CDR2 FQNEAQ (reference sequence). V shed 3 bases and J shed 0 bases, with 6 bases lying between them. This CDR3 region has 14 residues. The chain recombines TRBV7-9 with TRBJ1-3; no firm D call. The clonotype originates from a woman aged 35 to 49 with Graves' ophthalmopathy. Sequenced input: blood. The CDR3 sequence: CASSLPFSGNTIYF. DNA of the CDR3: TGTGCCAGCAGCTTGCCGTTCTCTGGAAACACCATATATTTT.